The clone carrying this T cell receptor beta chain was seen repeatedly, ten times or more. Its antigen is undetermined. CDR3 length equals 15 residues. Germline trimming cut 4 bases from V and 4 bases from J; bases unmatched to any gene: 7. This entry comes from a study of CD8 T cells in ankylosing spondylitis. Whole-study results and caveats: Seemingly distinctive of ankylosing spondylitis blood was a TCR beta motif formed by eight highly homologous variants.

TCRdb fed the 5' RACE reads into MiXCR, producing one record per CDR3 protein. The top ten hold 25% to 30% of the sample, which has roughly 160,000 distinct CDR3 sequences, 11% seen once. The chain uses TRBV12-3 or TRBV12-4 and TRBJ2-1; 7 nucleotides line up with TRBD2. The sequence came from a male donor with ankylosing spondylitis or in good health (not recorded which). The sample comprised blood, either unsorted or a sorted T cell fraction (not recorded which). The CDR3 here is CASSSGTIAYNEQFF. The CDR3 nucleotides read TGTGCCAGCAGTTCCGGGACTATAGCGTACAATGAGCAGTTCTTC.